These 26 T cell receptor beta chains were sequenced from one sample in a study of siplizumab effects on memory and regulatory T cells. The repertoire was sequenced with immunoSEQ multiplex PCR; TCRdb's copy has only in-frame clones and lacks some. The table includes tens of thousands of clones, more than 75% detected once. The sample consisted of naive CD8+ T cells sorted from blood. The source of these receptors is a human donor in good health.

V gene TRBV19 combines with J gene TRBJ1-1; 9 bases match TRBD1. The CDR3 extends over 14 amino acids. Germline V lookup: CDR1 LNHDA, CDR2 SQIVND (reference sequence). The junction had 8 bases not matched to a gene; V was cut back by 5 bases and J by 7 bases. The CDR3 is CASSATGGLDEAFF. DNA of the CDR3: TGTGCCAGTAGTGCAACAGGGGGCCTGGATGAAGCTTTCTTT.

The genes are TRBV6-5 and TRBJ2-7; no definite D call. V lost 2 bases and J lost 4, with 9 bases in between. Per the germline V gene, CDR1 is MNHEY and CDR2 is SVGAGI. The CDR3 loop spans 13 amino acids. The CDR3 DNA is TGTGCCAGCAGTTACAGTGGGGTTTACGAGCAGTACTTC. This codes for CASSYSGVYEQYF.

There are a few counts of this clone. The J gene is TRBJ2-7, the V gene TRBV4-1, with 7 bases lining up with TRBD2. Looked up from germline, CDR1 is MGHRA and CDR2 is YSYEKL. Trimming cost V 1 base and J 7 bases; bases outside gene matches: 13. CDR3 length: 16 residues. The CDR3 nucleotides are TGCGCCAGCAGCCAAGGCGAGGGACTAAGTGTTGATGAGCAGTACTTC. This codes for CASSQGEGLSVDEQYF.

The chain links TRBV19 to TRBJ1-5; D is uncertain. V lost 2 bases and J lost 9, with 23 bases in between. This CDR3 contains 17 residues. Per the germline V gene, CDR1 is LNHDA and CDR2 is SQIVND (reference sequence). CDR3 protein: CASSIPRGEGLSAPQHF. DNA of the CDR3: TGTGCCAGTAGTATACCCCGCGGCGAAGGGTTAAGTGCGCCCCAGCATTTT.

V gene TRBV7-9 combines with J gene TRBJ1-1; D unresolved. Per the germline V gene, CDR1 is SEHNR and CDR2 is FQNEAQ (reference sequence). This CDR3 is built from 12 residues. V gave up 5 bases and J gave up 6 bases, with 10 bases separating them. The CDR3 spells CASSPIFSEAFF. The DNA for the CDR3 is TGTGCCAGCAGCCCAATTTTCTCTGAAGCTTTCTTT.

V and J are TRBV19 and TRBJ2-1; D is uncertain. This CDR3 region has 12 residues. CDR1 is LNHDA and CDR2 is SQIVND in the germline V gene (reference sequence). V shed 6 bases and J shed 7 bases, with 10 bases lying between them. DNA of the CDR3: TGTGCCAGTAGCTTTGGCCTAAATGAGCAGTTCTTC. Translation: CASSFGLNEQFF.

The chain uses TRBV15 and TRBJ1-1, with 7 bases identical to TRBD1. The ends lost 4 bases at V and 3 bases at J; junction bases unmatched: 8. This CDR3 contains 15 residues. Looked up from germline, CDR1 is LNHNV and CDR2 is YYDKDF (reference sequence). CDR3 protein: CATSTDRAGDTEAFF. In nucleotides, the CDR3 is TGTGCCACCAGCACAGACAGGGCCGGGGACACTGAAGCTTTCTTT.

The CDR3 DNA reads as TGCGCCAGCAGCCAACAGGAGCGGAGGGGGGAGACCCAGTACTTC. It is translated as CASSQQERRGETQYF. The J gene is TRBJ2-5, the V gene TRBV4-1; D is perhaps TRBD1 or TRBD2 (6 bases each). CDR1 MGHRA and CDR2 YSYEKL come from the germline V gene. CDR3 length: 15 residues. Trimming took off 2 bases at V and 5 bases at J, with 15 bases between the two ends.

The J gene is TRBJ2-3, the V gene TRBV30; D not certain. The germline V gene encodes CDR1 GTSNPN and CDR2 SVGIG (reference sequence). Trimming cost V 2 bases and J 2 bases, with 8 bases left between them. This CDR3 spans 13 amino acids. The CDR3, as DNA: TGTGCCTGGAGTCAGCAACCCACAGATACGCAGTATTTT. Amino acids: CAWSQQPTDTQYF.

The chain links TRBV4-1 to TRBJ2-5, with D maybe TRBD1 (5 bases). Trimming took 5 bases from V and 1 from J, leaving 14 bases between them. CDR3 size: 15 residues. The germline V gene has CDR1 MGHRA and CDR2 YSYEKL. The CDR3 DNA reads TGCGCCAGCAGCACCATGGCAGGGCCCCAAGAGACCCAGTACTTC. Translation: CASSTMAGPQETQYF.

The chain has TRBV19 and TRBJ1-5; no firm D call. The CDR3 contains 15 residues. Trimming took 7 bases from V and 1 from J, leaving 14 bases between them. CDR1 is LNHDA, CDR2 SQIVND, per germline (reference sequence). The CDR3 nucleotides read TGTGCCAGTAATGATAGAGACTTGAGCAATCAGCCCCAGCATTTT. This encodes CASNDRDLSNQPQHF.

This sequence joins TRBV13 and TRBJ2-3; no clear D gene. This CDR3 contains 11 residues. Germline V lookup: CDR1 PRHDT, CDR2 FYEKMQ (reference sequence). Trimming stripped 6 bases from V and 4 bases from J, with 5 bases between. CDR3 sequence (DNA): TGTGCCAGCAGGGGTGCAGATACGCAGTATTTT. It specifies CASRGADTQYF. Looking up the rest from reference TRBV13 and TRBJ2-3 gives the full variable domain: AAGVIQSPRHLIKEKRETATLKCYPIPRHDTVYWYQQGPGQDPQFLISFYEKMQSDKGSIPDRFSAQQFSDYHSELNMSSLELGDSALYFCASRGADTQYFGPGTRLTVL.

This clone was seen a handful of times. The V gene is TRBV4-1, the J gene TRBJ2-7; no reliable D call. The CDR3 contains 11 residues. Trimming took off 1 base at V and 4 bases at J, with 2 bases between the two ends. Germline loops: CDR1 MGHRA, CDR2 YSYEKL. The CDR3 DNA reads as TGCGCCAGCAGCCAAGCGTACGAGCAGTACTTC. Translation gives CASSQAYEQYF.

The chain combines TRBV7-6 with TRBJ2-3; 9 nucleotides match TRBD2. In germline, CDR1 is SGHVS, CDR2 FNYEAQ. With V trimmed by 5 bases and J by 2 bases, 14 bases remained unmatched. This CDR3 is 18 amino acids long. CDR3 sequence: CASSALGLAGSFTDTQYF. CDR3 nucleotides: TGTGCCAGCAGCGCCCTTGGGCTAGCGGGGAGCTTCACAGATACGCAGTATTTT. The full variable domain, with the rest looked up from reference TRBV7-6 and TRBJ2-3, is GAGVSQSPRYKVTKRGQDVALRCDPISGHVSLYWYRQALGQGPEFLTYFNYEAQQDKSGLPNDRFSAERPEGSISTLTIQRTEQRDSAMYRCASSALGLAGSFTDTQYFGPGTRLTVL.

Here the CDR3 DNA reads TGTGCCAGCAGTTACTTCACGAACAGGGGGGAGTACGAGCAGTACTTC. Its protein product is CASSYFTNRGEYEQYF. The V gene is TRBV6-5, the J gene TRBJ2-7, with 8 bases lining up with TRBD1. This CDR3 is 16 amino acids long. The ends lost 1 base at V and 4 bases at J; junction bases unmatched: 9. Germline loops: CDR1 MNHEY, CDR2 SVGAGI.

In this sample, this clone turned up a few times. The V and J genes are TRBV4-1 and TRBJ1-5; D not certain. V lost 0 bases to trimming and J lost 4 bases, with 7 bases between them. CDR1 and CDR2 from the germline V gene are MGHRA and YSYEKL. The length of the CDR3 is 14 residues. In nucleotides, the CDR3 is TGCGCCAGCAGCCAAGAGTCCGAGAATCAGCCCCAGCATTTT. The encoded protein is CASSQESENQPQHF.

V and J are TRBV5-4 and TRBJ2-1, with D possibly matching TRBD1 (5 bases). The germline CDR1 and CDR2 sequences are SGHNT and YYREEE (reference sequence). V lost 2 bases and J lost 5, with 11 bases in between. The CDR3 runs to 14 residues. The CDR3 here is CASSFYIGDNEQFF. The CDR3 DNA is TGTGCCAGCAGCTTTTACATAGGGGACAATGAGCAGTTCTTC.

The V gene is TRBV5-6, the J gene TRBJ2-7, with a weak D call TRBD2 (6 bases). The V and J ends lost 6 bases and 5 bases respectively, with 12 bases between them. Looked up from germline, CDR1 is SGHDT and CDR2 is YYEEEE. The CDR3 contains 12 residues. CDR3 sequence reads: CASTWGGDEQYF. The CDR3 nucleotides read TGTGCCAGCACTTGGGGCGGGGACGAGCAGTACTTC.

This clone was observed a few times. The chain carries TRBV7-2 and TRBJ2-7; possibly TRBD2 for D (6 bases). Germline values: CDR1 SGHTA, CDR2 FQGNSA. CDR3 length equals 12 residues. Trimming removed 5 bases at V and 4 bases at J, with 9 bases between. The CDR3 region has the DNA TGTGCCAGCAGCCCCGGGACTTACGAGCAGTACTTC. It is translated as CASSPGTYEQYF.

This clone has only one observation. The rearrangement uses TRBV5-6 and TRBJ1-1; no firm D call. V was cut by 0 bases and J by 4 bases, with 10 bases left in between. CDR3 length equals 14 residues. Germline V gives CDR1 SGHDT, CDR2 YYEEEE. CDR3 sequence: CASSLAAGSTEAFF. As DNA, the CDR3 is TGTGCCAGCAGCTTGGCTGCAGGTTCCACTGAAGCTTTCTTT.

The chain employs TRBV7-6 and TRBJ2-7; D possibly corresponds to TRBD2 (6 bases). Trimming stripped 1 base from V and 4 bases from J, with 17 bases between. CDR1 SGHVS and CDR2 FNYEAQ come from the germline V gene. CDR3 size: 16 residues. The CDR3 spells CASSLETGEIVYEQYF. The CDR3 region has the DNA TGTGCCAGCAGCTTAGAAACGGGAGAAATCGTTTACGAGCAGTACTTC.

This rearrangement joins TRBV18 to TRBJ1-2, with 8 bases aligning to TRBD1. The CDR3 is 14 residues long. V lost 3 bases to trimming and J lost 2 bases; unmatched junction nucleotides: 2. The germline gives CDR1 KGHSH, CDR2 LQKENI. The CDR3 DNA reads as TGTGCCAGCTCACCGACAGGGGACAACTATGGCTACACCTTC. Its translation: CASSPTGDNYGYTF. The entire variable domain, with the rest obtained from reference TRBV18 and TRBJ1-2, is as follows: NAGVMQNPRHLVRRRGQEARLRCSPMKGHSHVYWYRQLPEEGLKFMVYLQKENIIDESGMPKERFSAEFPKEGPSILRIQQVVRGDSAAYFCASSPTGDNYGYTFGSGTRLTVV.

The chain carries TRBV5-5 and TRBJ1-2; D call uncertain. The CDR3 has 13 residues. V was clipped by 4 bases and J by 3 bases, with 10 bases between them. CDR1 is SGHKS, CDR2 YYEKEE, per germline (reference sequence). The CDR3 sequence is CASSRDGYYGYTF. The CDR3 DNA follows: TGTGCCAGCAGCCGTGACGGATACTATGGCTACACCTTC. The full variable domain, in which reference TRBV5-5 and TRBJ1-2 provide the parts outside the CDR3, is DAGVTQSPTHLIKTRGQQVTLRCSPISGHKSVSWYQQVLGQGPQFIFQYYEKEERGRGNFPDRFSARQFPNYSSELNVNALLLGDSALYLCASSRDGYYGYTFGSGTRLTVV.

This chain links TRBV18 with TRBJ2-1; 9 bases align to TRBD1. This CDR3 has 15 residues. Per the germline V gene, CDR1 is KGHSH and CDR2 is LQKENI. The V segment lost 3 bases and the J segment 9 bases; nucleotides outside the gene matches: 9. The DNA for the CDR3 is TGTGCCAGCTCACCGGAGACAGGGGGGCTCGGTGAGCAGTTCTTC. Translation gives CASSPETGGLGEQFF.

V gene TRBV4-1 combines with J gene TRBJ2-1; the D gene is possibly TRBD1 (7 bases). Germline V gene data show CDR1 as MGHRA and CDR2 as YSYEKL. Trimming pared 0 bases from V and 3 bases from J, leaving 18 bases between. The CDR3 consists of 18 residues. This chain's CDR3 is CASSQEGGGGYLYNEQFF. CDR3 in DNA: TGCGCCAGCAGCCAAGAAGGAGGAGGGGGCTACCTCTACAATGAGCAGTTCTTC.

The rearrangement links TRBV19 to TRBJ2-3; TRBD2 aligns across 11 bases. The germline CDR1 and CDR2 sequences are LNHDA and SQIVND (reference sequence). V shed 5 bases, J shed 4 bases, and the junction held 11 bases outside the gene matches. The CDR3 consists of 17 residues. CDR3 region: CASSWGSGGVVPDTQYF. CDR3 coding DNA: TGTGCCAGTAGTTGGGGTAGCGGGGGGGTGGTCCCAGATACGCAGTATTTT.